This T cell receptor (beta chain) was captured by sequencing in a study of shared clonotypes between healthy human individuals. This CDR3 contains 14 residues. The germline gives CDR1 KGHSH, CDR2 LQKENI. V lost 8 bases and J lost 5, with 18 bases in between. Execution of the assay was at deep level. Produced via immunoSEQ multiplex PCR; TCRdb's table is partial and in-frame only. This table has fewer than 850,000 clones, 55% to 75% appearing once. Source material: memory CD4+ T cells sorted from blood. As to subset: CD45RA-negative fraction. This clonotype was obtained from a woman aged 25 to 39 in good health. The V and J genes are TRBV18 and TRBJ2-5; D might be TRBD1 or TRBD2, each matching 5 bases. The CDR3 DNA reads TGTGCCAGCCAAGAAAACGGGGCGAGGGAGACCCAGTACTTC. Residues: CASQENGARETQYF.